Following are 25 T cell receptor beta chains from one sample sequenced in a study of early T cells in non-severe SARS-CoV-2 infection. TCRdb re-derived calls from the 5' RACE reads in MiXCR, one entry per CDR3 protein. The data hold roughly 93,000 distinct CDR3 sequences, with roughly 14% observed a single time. Sequencing input: whole blood. These receptors all stem from an adult who was a healthcare worker with PCR-confirmed SARS-CoV-2 infection or an uninfected control (not recorded which).

The chain couples TRBV3-1 to TRBJ1-1, with 9 bases lining up with TRBD1. CDR1 LGHDT and CDR2 YNNKEL come from the germline V gene (reference sequence). The CDR3 is 15 amino acids. Trimming cost V 4 bases and J 1 base; bases outside gene matches: 4. CDR3 region: CASSPMTGGNTEAFF. The DNA for the CDR3 is TGTGCCAGCAGCCCAATGACAGGGGGGAACACTGAAGCTTTCTTT.

The rearrangement joins TRBV2 to TRBJ2-1; TRBD1 aligns across 8 bases. CDR3 length: 13 residues. Germline values: CDR1 SNHLY, CDR2 FYNNEI. The J segment lost 12 bases and the V segment lost 7 bases, leaving 11 bases of the junction unmatched. CDR3 residues: CASNYQGADVQFF. The DNA for the CDR3 is TGTGCCAGCAACTACCAGGGGGCAGATGTGCAGTTCTTC. Filled out from reference TRBV2 and TRBJ2-1, the complete variable domain reads EPEVTQTPSHQVTQMGQEVILRCVPISNHLYFYWYRQILGQKVEFLVSFYNNEISEKSEIFDDQFSVERPDGSNFTLKIRSTKLEDSAMYFCASNYQGADVQFFGPGTRLTVL.

This clonotype was detected ten times or more. V gene TRBV5-4 combines with J gene TRBJ2-5, with a weak D call TRBD2 (6 bases). This CDR3 is 15 amino acids long. Germline assignment: CDR1 SGHNT and CDR2 YYREEE (reference sequence). Trimming removed 0 bases at V and 4 bases at J, with 13 bases between. The CDR3 spells CASSLAGGPRETQYF. The CDR3, as DNA: TGTGCCAGCAGCTTGGCCGGAGGGCCAAGAGAGACCCAGTACTTC.

This clonotype was counted only a few times. CDR3 nucleotide sequence: TGTGCCAGCAGCCTTAGCGGGGGATGGACCGGGGAGCTGTTTTTT. It translates to CASSLSGGWTGELFF. The chain employs TRBV3-1 and TRBJ2-2; the match to TRBD2 covers 9 bases. This CDR3 is 15 amino acids long. The ends lost 4 bases at V and 5 bases at J; junction bases unmatched: 5. Germline values: CDR1 LGHDT, CDR2 YNNKEL (reference sequence).

This clonotype was seen repeatedly, ten times or more. The chain employs TRBV20-1 and TRBJ1-1; the match to TRBD1 covers 8 bases. The CDR3 has 13 amino acids. Germline trimming cut 5 bases from V and 3 bases from J; bases unmatched to any gene: 5. Germline V CDR1 and CDR2: DFQATT, SNEGSKA (reference sequence). The CDR3 DNA is TGCAGTGCTCAACAGGGGGGGGACACTGAAGCTTTCTTT. It translates to CSAQQGGDTEAFF.

This rearrangement joins TRBV12-3 or TRBV12-4 to TRBJ1-6; D remains unclear. The CDR3 extends over 15 amino acids. Trimming removed 0 bases from V and 7 bases from J, with 10 bases in between. In DNA form, the CDR3 reads TGTGCCAGCAGTTTAGCGCTACGGGGAAATTCACCCCTCCACTTT. This sequence encodes CASSLALRGNSPLHF.

This clonotype was recorded at least ten times. V and J are TRBV7-9 and TRBJ1-4; 10 bases agree with TRBD1. This CDR3 is built from 15 residues. Germline CDR1 and CDR2: SEHNR and FQNEAQ (reference sequence). Trimming cost V 5 bases and J 8 bases; bases outside gene matches: 8. The CDR3 nucleotides read TGTGCCAGCAGCCCCTCCGGGACAGGGGACGAAAAACTGTTTTTT. Its translation: CASSPSGTGDEKLFF. Full variable domain (remainder filled in from reference TRBV7-9 and TRBJ1-4): DTGVSQNPRHKITKRGQNVTFRCDPISEHNRLYWYRQTLGQGPEFLTYFQNEAQLEKSRLLSDRFSAERPKGSFSTLEIQRTEQGDSAMYLCASSPSGTGDEKLFFGSGTQLSVL.

This clonotype was seen a few times. V gene TRBV11-1 combines with J gene TRBJ1-2; perhaps TRBD1 as D (6 bases). The CDR3 loop spans 13 amino acids. Germline values: CDR1 SGHAT, CDR2 FQDESV (reference sequence). Between the trimmed V and J ends, which lost 5 bases and 14 bases, there was a span of 21 bases. CDR3 bases: TGTGCCAGCAGCCCATTTGGGGGCCAAACGAGTACCTTC. It codes for CASSPFGGQTSTF.

This chain joins TRBV6-6 and TRBJ1-1; no reliable D call. The CDR3 consists of 13 residues. The germline V gene has CDR1 MNHNY and CDR2 SVGAGI (reference sequence). Trimming pared 2 bases from V and 1 base from J, leaving 5 bases between. CDR3 protein: CASSYPENTEAFF. CDR3 in DNA: TGTGCCAGCAGTTACCCAGAGAACACTGAAGCTTTCTTT.

This clonotype was counted at least ten times. The V and J genes are TRBV10-2 and TRBJ2-2; 7 bases are a match to TRBD2. The junction had 3 bases not matched to a gene; V was cut back by 7 bases and J by 1 base. The CDR3 extends over 14 amino acids. Germline V gene lookup returns CDR1 WSHSY and CDR2 SAAADI. Here the CDR3 reads CASKLAGNTGELFF. Written as DNA, the CDR3 is TGCGCCAGCAAATTAGCGGGGAACACCGGGGAGCTGTTTTTT.

The rearrangement uses TRBV6-2 or TRBV6-3 and TRBJ2-3; 7 bases are a match to TRBD1. Germline V gene data show CDR1 as MNHEY and CDR2 as SVGEGT. With V trimmed by 4 bases and J by 0 bases, 4 bases remained unmatched. The CDR3 consists of 15 residues. In DNA, the CDR3 is TGTGCCAGCAGTTTCCGACAGGGCAGCACAGATACGCAGTATTTT. It translates to CASSFRQGSTDTQYF.

This clonotype occurred a few times. This chain connects TRBV24-1 to TRBJ2-2; no clear D. CDR1 and CDR2 (germline): KGHDR, SFDVKD. The V end lost 5 bases, the J end lost 1 base, and 13 bases lay between the germline ends. This CDR3 spans 16 amino acids. This chain's CDR3 is CATSAIWAENTGELFF. The CDR3 DNA is TGTGCCACCAGTGCCATTTGGGCTGAGAACACCGGGGAGCTGTTTTTT.

The table lists this clonotype with a few counts. V is TRBV29-1 and J is TRBJ2-5; D uncertain. In germline, CDR1 is SQVTM, CDR2 ANQGSEA. Trimming stripped 3 bases from V and 5 bases from J, with 7 bases between. This CDR3 spans 11 amino acids. The CDR3 DNA reads TGCAGCGTTGAGAGATCCGAGACCCAGTACTTC. Its translation: CSVERSETQYF.

This clonotype has ten or more counts. The genes are TRBV20-1 and TRBJ2-1; D is unclear. Deletions cut 3 bases from V and 9 bases from J, with 15 bases between. Germline V CDR1 and CDR2: DFQATT, SNEGSKA (reference sequence). The CDR3 totals 13 residues. CDR3 residues: CSARDPSSLEQFF. The CDR3 bases are TGCAGTGCTAGGGACCCGAGCTCCCTTGAGCAGTTCTTC.

V is TRBV29-1 and J is TRBJ2-5; D might be TRBD1 (5 bases). CDR1 and CDR2 from the germline V gene are SQVTM and ANQGSEA. The germline V and J ends were trimmed by 0 bases and 2 bases, with 10 bases remaining between them. The CDR3 runs to 14 residues. The DNA of the CDR3 is TGCAGCGTTGAAGACCACGACAGACAAGAGACCCAGTACTTC. Residues: CSVEDHDRQETQYF.

This clonotype has a handful of counts. The V and J genes are TRBV5-1 and TRBJ2-5, with a possible D match to TRBD1 (6 bases). V was clipped by 5 bases and J by 4 bases, with 9 bases between them. The length of the CDR3 is 12 residues. Germline lookup yields CDR1 SGHRS and CDR2 YFSETQ. The CDR3 reads CASRGTSETQYF. The DNA for the CDR3 is TGCGCCAGCAGAGGGACATCAGAGACCCAGTACTTC.

This sequence joins TRBV12-3 or TRBV12-4 and TRBJ2-3; no firm D call. Trimming removed 4 bases from V and 5 bases from J, with 4 bases in between. CDR3 size: 11 residues. CDR3 nucleotide sequence: TGTGCCAGCAGTTACAGAGATACGCAGTATTTT. Translation: CASSYRDTQYF.

The chain uses TRBV11-3 and TRBJ2-3, with TRBD2 identical over 7 bases. Germline CDR1 reads SGHNT; CDR2 reads YENEEA. V lost 5 bases and J lost 3; bases outside the gene matches: 2. CDR3 length: 13 residues. CDR3 protein: CASSGGGTDTQYF. The CDR3 nucleotides read TGTGCCAGCAGCGGGGGAGGGACAGATACGCAGTATTTT.

This clonotype was counted between two and nine times. The genes are TRBV11-2 and TRBJ2-1; D not resolved. The germline V and J ends were trimmed by 5 bases and 4 bases, with 12 bases remaining between them. The germline gives CDR1 SGHAT, CDR2 FQNNGV. This CDR3 spans 14 amino acids. CDR3 nucleotide sequence: TGTGCCAGCAGCCTTCCCCGTATTTACAATGAGCAGTTCTTC. Protein sequence: CASSLPRIYNEQFF.

V is TRBV6-5 and J is TRBJ1-1, with TRBD1 as a possible D gene (5 bases). Per germline, CDR1 MNHEY and CDR2 SVGAGI. The CDR3 is 16 residues long. V dropped 6 bases and J dropped 4 bases, with 21 bases sitting between them. The CDR3 protein is CASRPSRGQGGTEAFF. The CDR3 DNA is TGTGCCAGCAGACCATCACGAGGGCAGGGAGGCACTGAAGCTTTCTTT.

This clonotype was counted between two and nine times. V gene TRBV6-5 combines with J gene TRBJ1-1; D is unresolved. Germline lookup yields CDR1 MNHEY and CDR2 SVGAGI. The CDR3 is 15 amino acids. Trimming cost V 3 bases and J 4 bases, with 15 bases left between them. The CDR3 DNA reads as TGTGCCAGCAGTTATGCGGGCGCCCCCCCCACTGAAGCTTTCTTT. As protein: CASSYAGAPPTEAFF.

This clonotype appeared many times. The rearrangement links TRBV29-1 to TRBJ1-1; D ambiguous. CDR1 is SQVTM, CDR2 ANQGSEA, per germline. The CDR3 spans 11 residues. V was pared by 3 bases and J by 5 bases, with 7 bases between. DNA of the CDR3: TGCAGCGTTGATACCGGGACTGAAGCTTTCTTT. This codes for CSVDTGTEAFF.

This clonotype was picked up a small number of times. At one boundary the junction diverges from the germline segment, which might be a read error. The chain combines TRBV20-1 with TRBJ2-1; a weak D match, TRBD2 (6 bases). This CDR3 is built from 16 residues. Germline CDR1 is DFQATT and CDR2 is SNEGSKA (reference sequence). In nucleotides, the CDR3 is TGCAGTGCTAGACCCAGACTAGTTAACTCCCACAATGAGCAGTTCTTC. Encoded protein: CSARPRLVNSHNEQFF.

This clonotype was observed a few times. The chain has TRBV7-9 and TRBJ2-5; D remains ambiguous. The germline V gene has CDR1 SEHNR and CDR2 FQNEAQ (reference sequence). The CDR3 contains 15 residues. The V and J ends lost 4 bases and 4 bases respectively, with 16 bases between them. The CDR3 here is CASSSILGGLETQYF. In nucleotides, the CDR3 is TGTGCCAGCAGCTCTATTCTCGGTGGTTTAGAGACCCAGTACTTC.

This rearrangement joins TRBV7-2 to TRBJ1-1; D might be TRBD1 (6 bases). The germline V gene has CDR1 SGHTA and CDR2 FQGNSA. V was trimmed by 6 bases and J by 11 bases, leaving 13 bases between them. The CDR3 extends over 11 amino acids. CDR3 protein: CASRLQGEAFF. The CDR3 DNA is TGTGCCAGCAGATTACAGGGAGAGGCTTTCTTT.